This T cell receptor beta chain comes out of a study of siplizumab effects on memory and regulatory T cells. Assays covered roughly 10^5 TCR templates per sample. TCRdb's table, derived via immunoSEQ multiplex PCR, lists solely in-frame clones and lacks some. The sample includes more than 85,000 clones, about nine tenths of them seen just once. Concerning this clone: What it binds is not known.

V was clipped by 4 bases and J by 4 bases; unmatched bases: 9. The CDR3 spans 15 residues. From germline, CDR1 is MNHNS and CDR2 SASEGT. Study conclusions and caveats: A mean of about 70% of mappable alloreactive CD4+ clones were Treg-derived with siplizumab, compared with about 30% in controls. An assignable phenotype, naive or memory, was missing from roughly 78-96% of proliferating CD4+ or CD8+ clones. Tregs proliferating in siplizumab cultures lacked confirmation of their suppressive function.

The clonotype was recovered from a human donor in good health. The sample taken for sequencing was CD4+ T cells sorted from blood. The genes are TRBV6-1 and TRBJ2-7; 8 nucleotides align to TRBD1. CDR3 protein: CASSVLGQGLYEQYF. The CDR3 nucleotides read TGTGCCAGCAGTGTGCTAGGACAGGGTTTGTACGAGCAGTACTTC.